This T cell receptor beta chain derives from a study of OX40 agonist ivuxolimab in advanced cancers. Study-level background: People in dose escalation had one of these cancers: hepatocellular carcinoma, melanoma, renal cell or head and neck cancer. A male proportion of approximately 83% was recorded, with mean age 60 years and range roughly 23 to 85.

In the case of this clone: Its cognate antigen is unknown.

General study findings and limits: At 0.1 to 3.0 mg/kg, clonal expansion of CD4+ and CD8+ blood T cells had occurred by week 6.

Sequenced by immunoSEQ multiplex PCR; TCRdb stores in-frame clones only, minus some. The sample has around 76,000 clones, about 94% seen once; the top ten hold 20%. The sequences come from CD4+ or CD8+ T cells sorted from blood, collected in a trial of the OX40 agonist ivuxolimab. The sequence was collected from an adult with an advanced solid tumor such as melanoma, head and neck, liver or kidney cancer.

The CDR3 DNA sequence: TGTGCCAGCAGCTTGGATACAGGGGACCGCAATCAGCCCCAGCATTTT. Translated: CASSLDTGDRNQPQHF. V gene TRBV5-5 combines with J gene TRBJ1-5, with 7 positions matching TRBD1. V lost 0 bases to trimming and J lost 2 bases; unmatched junction nucleotides: 5. The CDR3 is made up of 16 amino acids. CDR1 SGHKS and CDR2 YYEKEE come from the germline V gene (reference sequence). Variable domain in full (rest from reference TRBV5-5 and TRBJ1-5): DAGVTQSPTHLIKTRGQQVTLRCSPISGHKSVSWYQQVLGQGPQFIFQYYEKEERGRGNFPDRFSARQFPNYSSELNVNALLLGDSALYLCASSLDTGDRNQPQHFGDGTRLSIL.